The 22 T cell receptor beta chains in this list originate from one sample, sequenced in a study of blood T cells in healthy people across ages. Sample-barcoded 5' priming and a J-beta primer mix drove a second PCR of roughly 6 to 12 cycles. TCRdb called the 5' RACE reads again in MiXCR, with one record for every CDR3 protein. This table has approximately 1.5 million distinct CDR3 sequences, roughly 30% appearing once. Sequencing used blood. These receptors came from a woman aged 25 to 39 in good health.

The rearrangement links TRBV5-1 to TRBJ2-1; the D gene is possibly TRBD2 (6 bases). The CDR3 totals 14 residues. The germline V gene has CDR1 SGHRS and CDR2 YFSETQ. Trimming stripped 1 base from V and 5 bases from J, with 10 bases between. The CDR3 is CASSLWRGNNEQFF. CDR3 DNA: TGCGCCAGCAGCTTGTGGCGGGGAAACAATGAGCAGTTCTTC.

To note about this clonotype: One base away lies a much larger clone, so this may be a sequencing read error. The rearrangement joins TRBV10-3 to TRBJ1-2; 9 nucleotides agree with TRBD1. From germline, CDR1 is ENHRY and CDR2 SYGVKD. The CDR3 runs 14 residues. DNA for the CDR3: TGTGCCATCAGTGAGTCGGACAGGGGCTATAGCTACACCTTC. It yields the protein CAISESDRGYSYTF.

The CDR3 loop is CSVQTGGRTTDTQYF. DNA for the CDR3: TGCAGCGTACAAACAGGGGGCAGAACCACAGATACGCAGTATTTT. The chain employs TRBV29-1 and TRBJ2-3; 9 bases are a match to TRBD1. V dropped 6 bases and J dropped 2; count of bases not matched to a gene: 9. There are 15 residues in the CDR3. Per germline, CDR1 SQVTM and CDR2 ANQGSEA.

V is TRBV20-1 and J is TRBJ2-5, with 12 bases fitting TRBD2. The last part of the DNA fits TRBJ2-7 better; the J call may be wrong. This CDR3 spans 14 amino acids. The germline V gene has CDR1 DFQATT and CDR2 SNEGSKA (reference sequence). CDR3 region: CSASASGGAYEQYF. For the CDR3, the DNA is TGCAGTGCTAGTGCTAGCGGGGGGGCTTACGAGCAGTACTTC.

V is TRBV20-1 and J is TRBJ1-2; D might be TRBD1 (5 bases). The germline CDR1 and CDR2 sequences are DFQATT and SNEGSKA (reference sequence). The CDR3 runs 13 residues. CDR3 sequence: CRGDVGTDYGYTF. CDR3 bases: TGCAGGGGGGACGTGGGGACGGATTATGGCTACACCTTC.

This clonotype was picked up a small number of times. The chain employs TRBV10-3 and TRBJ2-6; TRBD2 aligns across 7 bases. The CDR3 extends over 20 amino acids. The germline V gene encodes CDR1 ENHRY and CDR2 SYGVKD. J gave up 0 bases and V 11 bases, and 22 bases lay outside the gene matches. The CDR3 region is CALKPGGPNASSSGANVLTF. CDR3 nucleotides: TGTGCCCTCAAACCGGGAGGCCCAAATGCGTCTTCCTCTGGGGCCAACGTCCTGACTTTC.

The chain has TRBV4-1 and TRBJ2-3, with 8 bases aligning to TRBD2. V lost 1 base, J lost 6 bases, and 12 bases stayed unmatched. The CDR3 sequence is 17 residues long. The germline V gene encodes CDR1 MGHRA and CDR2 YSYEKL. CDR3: CASSQVWASGLWDTQYF. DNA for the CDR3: TGCGCCAGCAGCCAAGTTTGGGCTAGCGGGCTCTGGGATACGCAGTATTTT.

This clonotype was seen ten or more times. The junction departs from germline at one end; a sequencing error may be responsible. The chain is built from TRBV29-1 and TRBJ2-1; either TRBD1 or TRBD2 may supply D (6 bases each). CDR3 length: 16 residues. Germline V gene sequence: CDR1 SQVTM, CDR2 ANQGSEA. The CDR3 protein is CSAEGGGFKDHNEQFF. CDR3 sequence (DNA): TGCAGCGCTGAAGGGGGAGGTTTTAAAGACCACAATGAGCAGTTCTTC.

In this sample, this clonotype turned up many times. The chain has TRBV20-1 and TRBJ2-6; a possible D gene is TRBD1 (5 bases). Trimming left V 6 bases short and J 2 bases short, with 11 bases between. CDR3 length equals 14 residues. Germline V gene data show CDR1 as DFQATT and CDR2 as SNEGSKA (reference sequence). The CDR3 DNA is TGCAGTGCCAGGGTAGGGGCTGGGGCCAACGTCCTGACTTTC. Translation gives CSARVGAGANVLTF.

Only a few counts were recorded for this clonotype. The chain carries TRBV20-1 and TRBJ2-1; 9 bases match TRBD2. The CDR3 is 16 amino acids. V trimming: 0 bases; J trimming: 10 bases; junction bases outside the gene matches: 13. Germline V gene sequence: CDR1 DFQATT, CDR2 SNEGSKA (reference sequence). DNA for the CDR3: TGCAGTGCTAGAGACCGTACACTAGCGGGCATCCGAGAGCAGTTCTTC. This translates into CSARDRTLAGIREQFF.

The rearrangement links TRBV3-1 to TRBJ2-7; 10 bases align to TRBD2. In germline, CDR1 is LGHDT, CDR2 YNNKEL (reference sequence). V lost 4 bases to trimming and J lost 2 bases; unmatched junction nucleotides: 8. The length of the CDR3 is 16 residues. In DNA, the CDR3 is TGTGCCAGCAGCCCCGCACTAGCGGGGAGGACCTACGAGCAGTACTTC. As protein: CASSPALAGRTYEQYF.

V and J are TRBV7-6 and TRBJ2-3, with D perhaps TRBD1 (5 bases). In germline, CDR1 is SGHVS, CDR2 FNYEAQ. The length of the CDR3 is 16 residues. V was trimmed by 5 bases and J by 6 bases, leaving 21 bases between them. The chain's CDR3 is CASSALWSDNSDTQYF. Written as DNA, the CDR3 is TGTGCCAGCAGCGCCCTGTGGTCGGACAATTCCGATACGCAGTATTTT.

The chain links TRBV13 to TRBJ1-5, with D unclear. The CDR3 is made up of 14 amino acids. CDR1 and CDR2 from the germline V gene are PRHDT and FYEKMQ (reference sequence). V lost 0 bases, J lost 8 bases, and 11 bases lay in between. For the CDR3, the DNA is TGTGCCAGCAGCTTAGGAGGGAGTGGAGAGCCCCAGCATTTT. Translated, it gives CASSLGGSGEPQHF. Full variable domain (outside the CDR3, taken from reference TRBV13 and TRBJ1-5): AAGVIQSPRHLIKEKRETATLKCYPIPRHDTVYWYQQGPGQDPQFLISFYEKMQSDKGSIPDRFSAQQFSDYHSELNMSSLELGDSALYFCASSLGGSGEPQHFGDGTRLSIL.

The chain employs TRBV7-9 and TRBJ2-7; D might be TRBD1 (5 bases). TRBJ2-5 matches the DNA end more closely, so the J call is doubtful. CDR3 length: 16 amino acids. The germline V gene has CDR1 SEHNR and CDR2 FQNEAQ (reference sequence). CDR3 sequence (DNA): TGTGCCAGCAGCTTAAGGCCAGGGCAAAGGGGAGAGACCCAGTACTTC. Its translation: CASSLRPGQRGETQYF.

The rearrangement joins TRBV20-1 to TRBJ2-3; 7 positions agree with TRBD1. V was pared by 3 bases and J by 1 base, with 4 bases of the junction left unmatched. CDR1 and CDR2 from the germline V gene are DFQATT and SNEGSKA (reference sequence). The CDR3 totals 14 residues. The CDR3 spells CSASPQGRTDTQYF. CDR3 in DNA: TGCAGTGCTAGTCCACAGGGGCGCACAGATACGCAGTATTTT.

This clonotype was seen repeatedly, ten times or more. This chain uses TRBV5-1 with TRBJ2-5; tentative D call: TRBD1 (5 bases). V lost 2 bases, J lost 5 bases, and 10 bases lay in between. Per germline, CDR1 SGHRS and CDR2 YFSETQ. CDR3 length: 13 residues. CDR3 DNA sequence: TGCGCCAGCAGCTTAGCAGGGAAGGAGACCCAGTACTTC. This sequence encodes CASSLAGKETQYF.

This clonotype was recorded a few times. The CDR3 DNA sequence: TGCAGTGCTCCGGTCCTTGGCTATGGCTACACCTTC. It specifies CSAPVLGYGYTF. The chain uses TRBV20-1 and TRBJ1-2; D remains unclear. The CDR3 has 12 residues. V shed 5 bases and J shed 4 bases, with 11 bases lying between them. The germline V gene has CDR1 DFQATT and CDR2 SNEGSKA (reference sequence).

CDR3: CSAREIGTEKYNEQFF. As DNA, the CDR3 is TGCAGTGCTAGAGAGATCGGGACAGAGAAATACAATGAGCAGTTCTTC. The chain links TRBV20-1 to TRBJ2-1; 7 nucleotides match TRBD1. Germline-derived CDR1 and CDR2 are DFQATT and SNEGSKA (reference sequence). After removal of 0 bases from V and 4 bases from J, the junction contained 9 bases not matched to a gene. The CDR3 sequence is 16 residues long.

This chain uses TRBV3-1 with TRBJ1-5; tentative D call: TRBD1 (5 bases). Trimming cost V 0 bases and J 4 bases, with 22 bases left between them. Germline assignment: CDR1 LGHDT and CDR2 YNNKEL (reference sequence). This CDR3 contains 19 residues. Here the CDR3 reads CASSQERKYSGYGNQPQHF. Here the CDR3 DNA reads TGTGCCAGCAGCCAAGAAAGGAAGTACTCAGGGTATGGGAATCAGCCCCAGCATTTT.

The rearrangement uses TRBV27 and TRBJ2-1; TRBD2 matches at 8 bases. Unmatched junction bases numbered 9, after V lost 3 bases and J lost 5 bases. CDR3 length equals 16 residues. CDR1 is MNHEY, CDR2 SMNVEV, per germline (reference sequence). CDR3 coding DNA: TGTGCCAGCAGTTTTTACGTAGCGGGGAGAGACAATGAGCAGTTCTTC. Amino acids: CASSFYVAGRDNEQFF.

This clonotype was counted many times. The CDR3 protein is CASSPQTRGNGYTF. The CDR3 nucleotides read TGTGCCAGCAGCCCACAAACCAGGGGAAATGGCTACACCTTC. The chain links TRBV12-3 or TRBV12-4 to TRBJ1-2; perhaps TRBD1 as D (6 bases). V gave up 6 bases and J gave up 6 bases, with 17 bases separating them. CDR3 length: 14 amino acids.

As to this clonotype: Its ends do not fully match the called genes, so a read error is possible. CDR3 sequence reads: CSSSLTNTQPQHF. CDR3 sequence (DNA): TGTTCCAGCAGCTTAACGAATACTCAGCCCCAGCATTTT. The V and J genes are TRBV7-9 and TRBJ1-5; no clear D gene. CDR3 size: 13 residues. Germline CDR1 and CDR2: SEHNR and FQNEAQ (reference sequence).